The 31 T cell receptor beta chains below were found in one sample sequenced in a study of regulatory T cells in long-lasting Graves disease. Time point reported: persistent/refractory GD, antithyroid drugs over 5 years with positive TRAb. Extracted PBMC RNA gave rise to the TCR library. Investigators prepared the TCR beta libraries by applying iRepertoire HTBI primers and Arm-PCR of CDR3 regions. TCRdb redid the calling of the multiplex PCR reads with MiXCR, one entry per CDR3 protein. The profile covers roughly 490,000 distinct CDR3 sequences, with approximately 23% appearing a single time and less than 15% taken by the ten largest. Here the sequenced sample was peripheral blood mononuclear cells (PBMCs), taken when the disease was refractory, from a patient treated with antithyroid drugs. The receptor source for this set is a female donor with Graves disease.

This clonotype appeared many times. The V call is TRBV19, the J call TRBJ2-2, with 11 bases matching TRBD1. CDR1 is LNHDA and CDR2 is SQIVND in the germline V gene (reference sequence). The V gene end was trimmed by 10 bases and the J gene end by 5 bases; junction bases not matched to a gene: 6. The CDR3 loop spans 14 amino acids. The CDR3 sequence is CATSGTGGTGELFF. CDR3 in DNA: TGTGCCACTTCCGGGACAGGGGGAACCGGGGAGCTGTTTTTT.

This clonotype was counted only a few times. This chain links TRBV4-2 with TRBJ2-7; TRBD2 might be the D (5 bases). Germline V gene sequence: CDR1 LGHNA, CDR2 YNFKEQ. Trimming cost V 0 bases and J 5 bases, with 8 bases left between them. The CDR3 spans 13 residues. CDR3 DNA sequence: TGTGCCAGCAGCCAAGATCGGGGAAACGAGCAGTACTTC. This encodes CASSQDRGNEQYF.

The sample holds many counts of this clonotype. The chain recombines TRBV19 with TRBJ1-5, with TRBD1 identical over 7 bases. This CDR3 spans 15 amino acids. V shed 6 bases, J shed 5 bases, and the junction held 10 bases outside the gene matches. CDR1 is LNHDA and CDR2 is SQIVND in the germline V gene (reference sequence). DNA for the CDR3: TGTGCCAGTAGCACAGAACCAGGGGGTGATCAGCCCCAGCATTTT. It is translated as CASSTEPGGDQPQHF.

This clonotype came up many times. The rearrangement links TRBV7-2 to TRBJ1-1, with no clear D. Germline V gene data show CDR1 as SGHTA and CDR2 as FQGNSA. The length of the CDR3 is 14 residues. V was pared by 2 bases and J by 1 base, with 8 bases between. CDR3 sequence reads: CASSLNMGNTEAFF. Written as DNA, the CDR3 is TGTGCCAGCAGCTTAAACATGGGGAACACTGAAGCTTTCTTT.

This clonotype was seen more than once but under ten times. The genes are TRBV18 and TRBJ2-5; tentatively, D is TRBD2 (5 bases). Germline V lookup: CDR1 KGHSH, CDR2 LQKENI. The CDR3 consists of 15 residues. V was trimmed by 1 base and J by 5 bases, leaving 14 bases between them. CDR3 in amino acids: CASSPLPEPGETQYF. The CDR3 bases are TGTGCCAGCTCACCACTCCCAGAGCCGGGGGAGACCCAGTACTTC.

DNA for the CDR3: TGTGCCAGCAGCTTGGACGGCGGGAACATTCAGTACTTC. Translating it yields CASSLDGGNIQYF. This chain uses TRBV5-6 with TRBJ2-4; TRBD2 might be the D (5 bases). V was cut by 0 bases and J by 7 bases, with 8 bases left in between. CDR3 length equals 13 residues. CDR1 SGHDT and CDR2 YYEEEE come from the germline V gene. Together with reference TRBV5-6 and TRBJ2-4, the CDR3 gives the full variable domain: DAGVTQSPTHLIKTRGQQVTLRCSPKSGHDTVSWYQQALGQGPQFIFQYYEEEERQRGNFPDRFSGHQFPNYSSELNVNALLLGDSALYLCASSLDGGNIQYFGAGTRLSVL.

V usage is TRBV6-5 and J usage is TRBJ2-7; no firm D call. The germline gives CDR1 MNHEY, CDR2 SVGAGI. There are 17 residues in the CDR3. V was pared by 2 bases and J by 6 bases, with 23 bases between. The CDR3: CASSYPSRGFLDREQYF. The CDR3 nucleotides are TGTGCCAGCAGTTACCCTTCTCGCGGATTCTTGGACCGCGAGCAGTACTTC.

This clonotype was recorded at least ten times. The genes are TRBV28 and TRBJ2-5, with 11 bases lining up with TRBD2. Trimming took 5 bases from V and 3 from J; bases not matched to a gene: 5. Germline V gene sequence: CDR1 MDHEN, CDR2 SYDVKM. The CDR3 is 15 residues long. The CDR3: CASSPGTSGKETQYF. As DNA, the CDR3 is TGTGCCAGCAGTCCGGGGACTAGCGGCAAAGAGACCCAGTACTTC.

V is TRBV4-1 and J is TRBJ1-1; a possible D gene is TRBD1 (6 bases). Germline V gene sequence: CDR1 MGHRA, CDR2 YSYEKL. Trimming removed 9 bases from V and 4 bases from J, with 12 bases in between. The CDR3 spans 12 residues. CDR3: CASTGLLTEAFF. CDR3 DNA sequence: TGCGCCAGTACAGGGTTACTCACTGAAGCTTTCTTT.

This chain connects TRBV6-2 or TRBV6-3 to TRBJ2-7, with D possibly matching TRBD1 (7 bases). V lost 3 bases and J 0 bases, leaving 27 bases between the germline ends. Germline V gives CDR1 MNHEY, CDR2 SVGEGT. This CDR3 region has 20 residues. In DNA, the CDR3 is TGTGCCAGCAGTTATGATCCTCAGAGGAGGGGGCGACCCAGCTCCTACGAGCAGTACTTC. This sequence encodes CASSYDPQRRGRPSSYEQYF.

This clonotype was seen at least ten times. This rearrangement joins TRBV6-1 to TRBJ2-7; D might be TRBD1 (6 bases). In germline, CDR1 is MNHNS, CDR2 SASEGT. Trimming removed 0 bases at V and 2 bases at J, with 14 bases between. The CDR3 is 16 amino acids. The CDR3 spells CASSEARGGLAYEQYF. CDR3 nucleotide sequence: TGTGCCAGCAGTGAAGCCCGTGGGGGCTTAGCCTACGAGCAGTACTTC.

A few counts support this clonotype. The chain links TRBV5-4 to TRBJ1-1; TRBD1 matches 8 bases. Trimming cost V 4 bases and J 8 bases; bases outside gene matches: 13. CDR1 and CDR2 (germline): SGHNT, YYREEE (reference sequence). The CDR3 is 15 residues long. This CDR3 reads CASSRGQAWLQEAFF. The CDR3 DNA reads TGTGCCAGCAGCCGGGGACAGGCATGGTTGCAGGAAGCTTTCTTT.

This clonotype was detected many times. The gene calls are TRBV6-5 and TRBJ1-6; D not certain. V shed 2 bases and J shed 9 bases, with 5 bases lying between them. The germline CDR1 and CDR2 sequences are MNHEY and SVGAGI. The CDR3 consists of 12 residues. The CDR3 sequence is CASSYEGSPLHF. Written as DNA, the CDR3 is TGTGCCAGCAGTTACGAAGGTTCACCCCTCCACTTT.

On this clonotype itself: With a far larger clone one base away, a read error is the likely cause. The rearrangement joins TRBV6-1 to TRBJ1-2, with a possible D match to TRBD1 (5 bases). This CDR3 has 12 residues. Germline V gene data show CDR1 as MNHNS and CDR2 as SASEGT. The CDR3 bases are TGTGCCAGCAGCCAGGGAAACTATGGCTACGCCTTC. It translates to CASSQGNYGYAF.

This clonotype came up a few times. The V and J genes are TRBV20-1 and TRBJ2-7, with a possible D match to TRBD2 (6 bases). The ends were cut back, 5 bases at V and 3 bases at J, with 17 bases in the middle. The length of the CDR3 is 14 residues. Germline CDR1 is DFQATT and CDR2 is SNEGSKA (reference sequence). The CDR3 nucleotides read TGCAGTGCTTTCCCCCACGGCGGGGTCTACGAGCAGTACTTC. Translated, it gives CSAFPHGGVYEQYF.

This clonotype has ten or more counts. The J gene is TRBJ1-5, the V gene TRBV6-1; D gene uncertain. Germline loops: CDR1 MNHNS, CDR2 SASEGT. Trimming left V 4 bases short and J 3 bases short, with 7 bases between. The CDR3 consists of 13 residues. CDR3 DNA sequence: TGTGCCAGCAGTGGACGGATCAATCAGCCCCAGCATTTT. Amino acid sequence: CASSGRINQPQHF.

This clonotype was found a few times. J is TRBJ1-1 and V is TRBV6-1, with D perhaps TRBD1 (5 bases). Between the trimmed V and J ends, which lost 6 bases and 3 bases, there was a span of 20 bases. This CDR3 is built from 16 residues. The germline V gene encodes CDR1 MNHNS and CDR2 SASEGT. CDR3 residues: CASRRGPSGFYTEAFF. The CDR3, as DNA: TGTGCCAGCAGGAGGGGCCCCTCCGGGTTCTACACTGAAGCTTTCTTT.

The rearrangement joins TRBV30 to TRBJ1-1; D remains unclear. Trimming pared 0 bases from V and 2 bases from J, leaving 10 bases between. CDR1 and CDR2 (germline): GTSNPN, SVGIG (reference sequence). The CDR3 is made up of 14 amino acids. The CDR3, as DNA: TGTGCCTGGAGTGTACGGAACATAAACACTGAAGCTTTCTTT. This codes for CAWSVRNINTEAFF.

The J gene is TRBJ1-2, the V gene TRBV27; the match to TRBD1 covers 8 bases. There are 14 residues in the CDR3. Germline values: CDR1 MNHEY, CDR2 SMNVEV (reference sequence). The V and J ends lost 7 bases and 4 bases, in that order; junction bases with no gene match: 8. The CDR3 spells CASTSGQGSYGYTF. CDR3 DNA sequence: TGTGCCAGCACTTCTGGACAGGGAAGCTATGGCTACACCTTC.

This clonotype showed up many times. This chain links TRBV2 with TRBJ2-5; 8 bases fit TRBD1. Germline CDR1 SNHLY, CDR2 FYNNEI. V gave up 6 bases and J gave up 5 bases; unmatched junction bases: 5. The CDR3 has 13 residues. The CDR3: CASRVTGGETQYF. The CDR3 DNA reads as TGTGCCAGCAGGGTTACAGGGGGGGAGACCCAGTACTTC.

This clonotype was seen more than once but under ten times. The chain combines TRBV20-1 with TRBJ2-2; TRBD1 aligns across 10 bases. Trimming took 6 bases from V and 6 from J; bases not matched to a gene: 13. CDR1 and CDR2 (germline): DFQATT, SNEGSKA (reference sequence). This CDR3 has 16 residues. CDR3 coding DNA: TGCAGTGCGTCGACAGGGGGCCAGGGTCTCTCCGGGGAGCTGTTTTTT. Translating it yields CSASTGGQGLSGELFF.

This clonotype appeared many times. This chain links TRBV28 with TRBJ2-5, with a tentative D call TRBD2 (7 bases). Germline V gene sequence: CDR1 MDHEN, CDR2 SYDVKM. The V gene lost 5 bases and the J gene lost 5 bases, with 18 bases spanning the gap. This CDR3 has 15 residues. DNA for the CDR3: TGTGCCAGCAGTATAGTACAGGGAGGGAGGGAGACCCAGTACTTC. Protein: CASSIVQGGRETQYF.

This clonotype showed up many times. The V gene is TRBV2, the J gene TRBJ2-5, with 9 positions matching TRBD2. This CDR3 spans 16 amino acids. V shed 7 bases and J 4 bases; nucleotides not matched to a gene: 13. Germline V lookup: CDR1 SNHLY, CDR2 FYNNEI. Written as DNA, the CDR3 is TGTGCCAGCATTAGAGTCGCGGGGGGGCGAGGAGAGACCCAGTACTTC. Amino acid sequence: CASIRVAGGRGETQYF. The full variable domain, its missing parts supplied by reference TRBV2 and TRBJ2-5, is EPEVTQTPSHQVTQMGQEVILRCVPISNHLYFYWYRQILGQKVEFLVSFYNNEISEKSEIFDDQFSVERPDGSNFTLKIRSTKLEDSAMYFCASIRVAGGRGETQYFGPGTRLLVL.

This clonotype was found a few times. The V gene is TRBV25-1, the J gene TRBJ1-6; 7 bases match TRBD1. The CDR3 sequence is 16 residues long. Unmatched junction bases numbered 7, after V lost 8 bases and J lost 0 bases. Per germline, CDR1 MGHDK and CDR2 SYGVNS. The CDR3 spells CASGGQAYSYNSPLHF. In DNA, the CDR3 is TGTGCCAGCGGCGGACAGGCCTACTCCTATAATTCACCCCTCCACTTT.

This clonotype showed up just a few times. This sequence joins TRBV29-1 and TRBJ2-6, with TRBD1 identical over 7 bases. Germline V gene data show CDR1 as SQVTM and CDR2 as ANQGSEA. The CDR3 sequence is 15 residues long. Trimming cost V 4 bases and J 4 bases; bases outside gene matches: 7. The CDR3 DNA is TGCAGCGTTGGAACAGGGGATGCCGGGGCCAACGTCCTGACTTTC. Its protein is CSVGTGDAGANVLTF.

In this sample, this clonotype turned up a few times. A read error may be the cause here, since a much bigger clone is one base away. The chain uses TRBV6-2 or TRBV6-3 and TRBJ2-7, with unresolved D. Looked up from germline, CDR1 is MNHEY and CDR2 is SVGEGT. The CDR3 consists of 13 residues. V dropped 2 bases and J dropped 0 bases, with 5 bases sitting between them. The CDR3 spells CASSYSLSYEQYF. The CDR3 DNA reads as TGTGCCAGCAGTTACAGCCTCTCCTACGAGCAGTACTTC.

The sample holds a few counts of this clonotype. The genes are TRBV9 and TRBJ1-4; D might be TRBD1 (6 bases). V was cut by 2 bases and J by 8 bases, with 13 bases left in between. Germline V gene lookup returns CDR1 SGDLS and CDR2 YYNGEE. The CDR3 runs to 14 residues. The chain's CDR3 is CASSVTGAREKLFF. In DNA form, the CDR3 reads TGTGCCAGCAGCGTGACGGGGGCGCGGGAAAAACTGTTTTTT.

Ten or more counts support this clonotype. This chain links TRBV9 with TRBJ1-2; TRBD1 is a possible D gene (5 bases). The CDR3 totals 13 residues. Germline CDR1 reads SGDLS; CDR2 reads YYNGEE. Trimming stripped 0 bases from V and 8 bases from J, with 11 bases between. Written as DNA, the CDR3 is TGTGCCAGCAGCGTAGTGTCGGGGGAGGGCTACACCTTC. Amino acids: CASSVVSGEGYTF.

This rearrangement joins TRBV19 to TRBJ1-2, with D possibly being TRBD1 (5 bases). The CDR3 has 14 residues. V was pared by 3 bases and J by 3 bases, with 11 bases between. Per the germline V gene, CDR1 is LNHDA and CDR2 is SQIVND (reference sequence). CDR3 coding DNA: TGTGCCAGTAGTATTGGTGGGGCTGACTATGGCTACACCTTC. Translating gives CASSIGGADYGYTF.

V and J are TRBV28 and TRBJ1-5, with 9 bases that match TRBD1. This CDR3 spans 16 amino acids. From germline, CDR1 is MDHEN and CDR2 SYDVKM. Germline trimming cut 6 bases from V and 2 bases from J; bases unmatched to any gene: 8. The DNA for the CDR3 is TGTGCCAGCAGCACCGGGACAGGGTACGGCAATCAGCCCCAGCATTTT. The encoded protein is CASSTGTGYGNQPQHF.

Notes on this clonotype: Germline and junction disagree at one end, which may indicate a read error. This chain joins TRBV19 and TRBJ2-4, with D perhaps TRBD2 (5 bases). CDR3 length equals 13 residues. Looked up from germline, CDR1 is LNHDA and CDR2 is SQIVND (reference sequence). DNA of the CDR3: TGTGCCAGTAAACCGGAGGCCAAAAGCATTCAGTACTTC. Translated, it gives CASKPEAKSIQYF. Full variable domain (remainder filled in from reference TRBV19 and TRBJ2-4): DGGITQSPKYLFRKEGQNVTLSCEQNLNHDAMYWYRQDPGQGLRLIYYSQIVNDFQKGDIAEGYSVSREKKESFPLTVTSAQKNPTAFYLCASKPEAKSIQYFGAGTRLSVL.